The 11 T cell receptor beta chains in this list originate from one sample, sequenced in a study of OX40 agonist ivuxolimab in advanced cancers. Assay used: immunoSEQ multiplex PCR; TCRdb lists only in-frame clones, some missing. Here the sample spans almost 70,000 clones, 80% to 95% being singletons. Sequencing was performed on CD4+ or CD8+ T cells sorted from blood, taken in a trial of the OX40 agonist ivuxolimab. The source is an adult with an advanced solid tumor such as melanoma, head and neck, liver or kidney cancer.

In DNA, the CDR3 is TGTGCCAGCAGCTTACGCAAGGTTGGGGACACAAGAAAGAACACTGAAGCTTTCTTT. Amino acid sequence: CASSLRKVGDTRKNTEAFF. The rearrangement joins TRBV11-2 to TRBJ1-1, with D maybe TRBD1 (6 bases). Trimming shortened V by 2 bases and J by 1 base, and 23 bases separated the two germline ends. This CDR3 spans 19 amino acids. Germline V gene data show CDR1 as SGHAT and CDR2 as FQNNGV.

In DNA form, the CDR3 reads TGTGCCAGCAGCCAAGTTCGGGGGAACACTGAAGCTTTCTTT. Amino acids: CASSQVRGNTEAFF. The chain combines TRBV14 with TRBJ1-1; D remains ambiguous. The V end was cut by 1 base, the J end by 1 base, with 7 bases between. From germline, CDR1 is SGHDN and CDR2 FVKESK. The CDR3 totals 14 residues.

The chain carries TRBV6-5 and TRBJ1-5; possibly TRBD1 for D (5 bases). CDR3 length equals 15 residues. V was pared by 4 bases and J by 6 bases, with 16 bases between. Germline assignment: CDR1 MNHEY and CDR2 SVGAGI. CDR3 protein: CASSSRGVTGQPQHF. The CDR3 nucleotides read TGTGCCAGCAGTTCCCGGGGGGTTACGGGTCAGCCCCAGCATTTT.

This sequence joins TRBV6-1 and TRBJ1-1; TRBD1 is a possible D gene (5 bases). Between the trimmed V and J ends, which lost 2 bases and 4 bases, there was a span of 11 bases. CDR1 and CDR2 from the germline V gene are MNHNS and SASEGT. This CDR3 is built from 14 residues. The CDR3 DNA is TGTGCCAGCAGTGAACGCCAGAGGGGCACTGAAGCTTTCTTT. It translates to CASSERQRGTEAFF.

The CDR3 sequence is CASSPPGNTEAFF. The DNA of the CDR3 is TGTGCCAGCAGCCCCCCCGGGAACACTGAAGCTTTCTTT. V is TRBV6-5 and J is TRBJ1-1, with D unclear. V lost 6 bases and J lost 1, with 9 bases in between. Germline V gene lookup returns CDR1 MNHEY and CDR2 SVGAGI. The CDR3 spans 13 residues.

J is TRBJ2-1 and V is TRBV7-3; TRBD2 matches 7 bases. The V segment lost 2 bases and the J segment 8 bases; nucleotides outside the gene matches: 9. Germline V gene data show CDR1 as SGHTA and CDR2 as FQGTGA. This CDR3 contains 15 residues. The CDR3 loop reads CASSLYSGTTDEQFF. CDR3 in DNA: TGTGCCAGCAGCTTATACAGCGGGACCACGGATGAGCAGTTCTTC.

J is TRBJ1-1 and V is TRBV28; TRBD1 might be the D (5 bases). The CDR3 consists of 14 residues. The V end was cut by 8 bases, the J end by 0 bases, with 13 bases between. CDR1 is MDHEN and CDR2 is SYDVKM in the germline V gene. CDR3 sequence reads: CASRSEGMNTEAFF. CDR3 in DNA: TGTGCCAGCCGTTCGGAGGGGATGAACACTGAAGCTTTCTTT.

The chain employs TRBV7-2 and TRBJ2-7, with a tentative D call TRBD2 (5 bases). V dropped 4 bases and J dropped 2 bases, with 30 bases sitting between them. CDR1 is SGHTA and CDR2 is FQGNSA in the germline V gene. This CDR3 has 20 residues. In nucleotides, the CDR3 is TGTGCCAGCAGCTCAGCGGAAGTCCGGGATCAATTTAATGACGCCTACGAGCAGTACTTC. It yields the protein CASSSAEVRDQFNDAYEQYF.

The chain has TRBV10-3 and TRBJ2-7; D ambiguous. The V gene lost 6 bases and the J gene lost 3 bases, with 12 bases spanning the gap. Looked up from germline, CDR1 is ENHRY and CDR2 is SYGVKD. This CDR3 has 13 amino acids. The CDR3 sequence is CAIRRSELYEQYF. The CDR3 region has the DNA TGTGCCATCAGGAGGTCAGAACTCTACGAGCAGTACTTC.

The rearrangement links TRBV21-1 to TRBJ2-5; the table assigns TRBD2, which was not confirmed against the DNA. TRBV21-1 is classified as a pseudogene. The CDR3 is made up of 15 amino acids. Written as DNA, the CDR3 is TGTGCCAGCAGGGCCAGCGGGAGGGCCTGGGAGACCCAGTACTTC. This codes for CASRASGRAWETQYF.

The chain links TRBV18 to TRBJ1-5; no reliable D call. The CDR3 contains 13 residues. Germline V lookup: CDR1 KGHSH, CDR2 LQKENI. The germline V and J ends were trimmed by 3 bases and 9 bases, with 12 bases remaining between them. The CDR3 DNA follows: TGTGCCAGCTCACCCCATCCCTCGGGGCCCCAGCATTTT. Protein sequence: CASSPHPSGPQHF.